This TCR beta chain was retrieved from a study of blood T cells in healthy people across ages. A second PCR of roughly 7 to 11 cycles used a sample-barcoded 5' primer and a J-beta primer mix. Using its own MiXCR run on the 5' RACE reads, TCRdb lists one record per CDR3 protein. The profile covers approximately 600,000 distinct CDR3 sequences, with roughly 53% appearing a single time and 30% to 40% taken by the ten largest. Isolation recovered at least 6.5 million PBMCs from every sample. General study findings and limits: With unsorted PBMCs, a conclusive comparison of naive versus antigen-experienced cells was not possible.

The CDR3 contains 12 residues. V lost 5 bases to trimming and J lost 0 bases, with 7 bases between them. CDR1 and CDR2 (germline): DFQATT, SNEGSKA (reference sequence). This clonotype was found many times. Antigen: not known. The TCR originated in a man in his 60s in good health. The chain carries TRBV20-1 and TRBJ1-2, with no clear D. The sample consisted of blood. The DNA of the CDR3 is TGCAGTGCTCCATGGGCTAACTATGGCTACACCTTC. Protein: CSAPWANYGYTF.